This TCR beta chain was recorded in a study of tumor-infiltrating lymphocytes in oesophageal squamous cell carcinoma. The CDR3 covers 15 residues. The germline gives CDR1 SGHAT, CDR2 FQNNGV. TCRdb ran MiXCR on the PCR reads and lists one entry per CDR3 protein. The sample records 13,000 or so distinct CDR3 sequences, 55% to 65% being singletons. The genes are TRBV11-2 and TRBJ2-3, with D maybe TRBD2 (7 bases). The J call may be mistaken, given a closer DNA end match to TRBJ2-5. Input material: esophageal tumor tissue. This clonotype was sampled from a female donor with esophageal squamous cell carcinoma. The CDR3 DNA reads TGTGCCAGCAGCGCCGCGGGGGCAGTCGGAGAGACCCAGTACTTC. Protein sequence: CASSAAGAVGETQYF.